This T cell receptor (beta chain) was captured in a study of cytomegalovirus exposure and HLA in healthy donors. Study-wide findings and caveats: HLA restriction was apparent for most CMV-associated TCR beta chains in a later analysis.

60 Vbeta and 13 Jbeta primers were used in PCR. Generated by immunoSEQ multiplex PCR, the TCRdb table keeps only in-frame clones and is missing some. Among some 140,000 clones, roughly 80% were seen once, and the ten largest hold 8.8%. The CDR3 has 16 amino acids. The germline CDR1 and CDR2 sequences are MNHEY and SMNVEV (reference sequence). The J segment lost 2 bases and the V segment lost 6 bases, leaving 8 bases of the junction unmatched. Regarding this clone: The antigen is undetermined.

Sample: PBMCs. The rearrangement uses TRBV27 and TRBJ1-5; 9 bases are a match to TRBD1. The TCR was taken from a woman aged 50 to 60 in good health and CMV-seropositive. Here the CDR3 DNA reads TGTGCCAGCAGCCAAACAGGGGGCAGTGGCAATCAGCCCCAGCATTTT. Translation gives CASSQTGGSGNQPQHF.